A selection of T cell receptor beta chains follows, all from one sample in a study of blood T cell repertoires in COVID-19. Sequencing was performed with immunoSEQ multiplex PCR; in TCRdb, only in-frame clones are kept and a portion is missing. The sample includes about 150,000 clones, approximately 80% of them seen just once. Sequencing used peripheral blood. The source is a woman between 55 and 75 years old with acute or convalescent COVID-19. CDR3s include the opening cysteine and the closing phenylalanine or tryptophan. A D gene is named only where the DNA matches it firmly. Clone size is stated in some rows and not others, as once, few, many or a class when expanded.

V gene: TRBV3-1/TRBV3-2
D gene: -
J gene: TRBJ2-1
clone size: -
CDR3 protein: CASSQAGLEQFF
CDR3 DNA: TGTGCCAGCAGCCAAGCGGGTTTAGAGCAGTTCTTC

V gene: TRBV5-4
D gene: TRBD1
J gene: TRBJ2-2
clone size: -
CDR3 protein: CASSLGQGDTGELFF
CDR3 DNA: TGTGCCAGCAGCTTGGGACAGGGCGACACCGGGGAGCTGTTTTTT

V gene: TRBV27
D gene: TRBD1
J gene: TRBJ1-4
clone size: -
CDR3 protein: CASSMTISGGSGKLFF
CDR3 DNA: TGTGCCAGCAGTATGACAATATCAGGGGGCTCGGGAAAACTGTTTTTT

V gene: TRBV12-3/TRBV12-4
D gene: -
J gene: TRBJ1-1
clone size: -
CDR3 protein: CASSSTGTLEAFF
CDR3 DNA: TGTGCCAGCAGTAGTACCGGGACACTTGAAGCTTTCTTT

V gene: TRBV19
D gene: TRBD2
J gene: TRBJ2-3
clone size: -
CDR3 protein: CASSTGLGWGDTQYF
CDR3 DNA: TGTGCCAGTAGTACAGGACTAGGCTGGGGGGATACGCAGTATTTT

V gene: TRBV3-1/TRBV3-2
D gene: TRBD2
J gene: TRBJ2-5
clone size: -
CDR3 protein: CASSLLAGGKETQYF
CDR3 DNA: TGTGCCAGCAGCCTATTGGCGGGGGGAAAGGAGACCCAGTACTTC

V gene: TRBV27
D gene: TRBD2
J gene: TRBJ2-7
clone size: -
CDR3 protein: CASSLASGSSYEQYF
CDR3 DNA: TGTGCCAGCAGTTTGGCTAGCGGCAGCTCCTACGAGCAGTACTTC

V gene: TRBV3-1/TRBV3-2
D gene: TRBD2
J gene: TRBJ2-1
clone size: -
CDR3 protein: CASSSHSGGAYNEQFF
CDR3 DNA: TGTGCCAGCAGCTCCCATTCGGGGGGTGCCTACAATGAGCAGTTCTTC

V gene: TRBV4-3
D gene: TRBD2
J gene: TRBJ2-3
clone size: -
CDR3 protein: CASSPAAAGVGDTQYF
CDR3 DNA: TGCGCCAGCAGCCCCGCGGCAGCGGGGGTAGGAGATACGCAGTATTTT

V gene: TRBV5-1
D gene: TRBD2
J gene: TRBJ2-1
clone size: -
CDR3 protein: CASSLGLAGVNEQFF
CDR3 DNA: TGCGCCAGCAGCCTGGGACTAGCGGGGGTGAATGAGCAGTTCTTC

V gene: TRBV28
D gene: TRBD1
J gene: TRBJ1-1
clone size: -
CDR3 protein: CASPRDRVNTEAFF
CDR3 DNA: TGTGCCAGCCCCCGGGACAGGGTGAACACTGAAGCTTTCTTT

V gene: TRBV7-8
D gene: TRBD2
J gene: TRBJ2-7
clone size: -
CDR3 protein: CASSMERGPSYEQYF
CDR3 DNA: TGTGCCAGCAGCATGGAGCGGGGGCCGTCCTACGAGCAGTACTTC

V gene: TRBV30
D gene: -
J gene: TRBJ1-1
clone size: -
CDR3 protein: CAWSSRGGTEAFF
CDR3 DNA: TGTGCCTGGAGTTCACGTGGGGGGACTGAAGCTTTCTTT

V gene: TRBV5-4
D gene: TRBD1
J gene: TRBJ2-5
clone size: -
CDR3 protein: CASSSMIGTGQETQYF
CDR3 DNA: TGTGCCAGCAGCTCAATGATCGGGACAGGTCAAGAGACCCAGTACTTC

V gene: TRBV19
D gene: TRBD1
J gene: TRBJ1-5
clone size: few
CDR3 protein: CASTAGTGGGQPQHF
CDR3 DNA: TGTGCCAGTACCGCCGGGACAGGGGGCGGCCAGCCCCAGCATTTT

V gene: TRBV19
D gene: -
J gene: TRBJ2-7
clone size: -
CDR3 protein: CASSIDTSEQYF
CDR3 DNA: TGTGCCAGTAGTATCGACACTTCCGAGCAGTACTTC

V gene: TRBV7-7
D gene: TRBD1
J gene: TRBJ1-3
clone size: -
CDR3 protein: CASSPDRERNTIYF
CDR3 DNA: TGTGCTAGCAGCCCGGACAGGGAGCGAAACACCATATATTTT

V gene: TRBV28
D gene: -
J gene: TRBJ2-1
clone size: -
CDR3 protein: CASSLSRQRLYNEQFF
CDR3 DNA: TGTGCCAGCAGTTTATCGCGACAGAGACTGTACAATGAGCAGTTCTTC

V gene: TRBV5-8
D gene: TRBD1
J gene: TRBJ1-1
clone size: -
CDR3 protein: CASSLDRGANTEAFF
CDR3 DNA: TGTGCCAGCAGCCTGGACAGGGGAGCGAACACTGAAGCTTTCTTT

V gene: TRBV24-1
D gene: -
J gene: TRBJ2-7
clone size: -
CDR3 protein: CATSDRVGGNLEEQYF
CDR3 DNA: TGTGCCACCAGTGACCGCGTGGGCGGGAACCTCGAAGAGCAGTACTTC

V gene: TRBV28
D gene: -
J gene: TRBJ1-2
clone size: -
CDR3 protein: CASSDDTNYGYTF
CDR3 DNA: TGTGCCAGCAGCGACGACACTAACTATGGCTACACCTTC

V gene: TRBV2
D gene: -
J gene: TRBJ1-6
clone size: -
CDR3 protein: CASSAQENSPLHF
CDR3 DNA: TGTGCCAGCAGTGCACAGGAAAATTCACCCCTCCACTTT

V gene: TRBV2
D gene: TRBD1
J gene: TRBJ1-4
clone size: once
CDR3 protein: CASSGTGAVNEKLFF
CDR3 DNA: TGTGCCAGCAGTGGGACAGGGGCGGTAAATGAAAAACTGTTTTTT

V gene: TRBV6-5
D gene: TRBD1
J gene: TRBJ1-2
clone size: -
CDR3 protein: CASSYGTGKGYGYTF
CDR3 DNA: TGTGCCAGCAGTTACGGGACAGGGAAGGGCTATGGCTACACCTTC

V gene: TRBV5-4
D gene: TRBD1
J gene: TRBJ1-2
clone size: -
CDR3 protein: CASSWGQGTDGYTF
CDR3 DNA: TGTGCCAGCAGCTGGGGACAGGGGACGGATGGCTACACCTTC

V gene: TRBV5-1
D gene: TRBD1
J gene: TRBJ1-4
clone size: -
CDR3 protein: CASSLAPGQGNEKLFF
CDR3 DNA: TGCGCCAGCAGCTTGGCCCCGGGACAGGGGAATGAAAAACTGTTTTTT

V gene: TRBV2
D gene: TRBD1
J gene: TRBJ1-6
clone size: many
CDR3 protein: CASTAGQGLSPLHF
CDR3 DNA: TGTGCCAGCACCGCGGGACAGGGGTTGTCACCCCTCCACTTT

V gene: TRBV10-2
D gene: TRBD1
J gene: TRBJ1-5
clone size: -
CDR3 protein: CASSDSTGANQPQHF
CDR3 DNA: TGCGCCAGCAGTGATTCGACAGGGGCCAATCAGCCCCAGCATTTT

V gene: TRBV5-1
D gene: TRBD1
J gene: TRBJ1-1
clone size: -
CDR3 protein: CASSWTGDEAFF
CDR3 DNA: TGCGCCAGCAGCTGGACAGGGGATGAAGCTTTCTTT

V gene: TRBV6-1
D gene: TRBD1
J gene: TRBJ1-1
clone size: -
CDR3 protein: CASSEWEYTGVNTEAFF
CDR3 DNA: TGTGCCAGCAGTGAATGGGAGTATACAGGGGTGAACACTGAAGCTTTCTTT

V gene: TRBV5-6
D gene: TRBD1
J gene: TRBJ1-1
clone size: -
CDR3 protein: CASSPRGTGGSNTEAFF
CDR3 DNA: TGTGCCAGCAGCCCGAGGGGGACAGGGGGCTCAAACACTGAAGCTTTCTTT

V gene: TRBV27
D gene: -
J gene: TRBJ1-4
clone size: -
CDR3 protein: CASSYTRGPNEKLFF
CDR3 DNA: TGTGCCAGCAGTTACACCAGGGGCCCCAATGAAAAACTGTTTTTT

V gene: TRBV6-5
D gene: -
J gene: TRBJ1-3
clone size: -
CDR3 protein: CASSYDTGNTIYF
CDR3 DNA: TGTGCCAGCAGTTACGACACTGGAAACACCATATATTTT

V gene: TRBV28
D gene: TRBD2
J gene: TRBJ2-2
clone size: -
CDR3 protein: CASTFFSGGGELFF
CDR3 DNA: TGTGCCAGCACCTTCTTTAGCGGGGGCGGGGAGCTGTTTTTT

V gene: TRBV4-1
D gene: TRBD2
J gene: TRBJ2-1
clone size: -
CDR3 protein: CASSQARTSGGLSSYNEQFF
CDR3 DNA: TGCGCCAGCAGCCAAGCCCGGACTAGCGGGGGCCTTAGCTCCTACAATGAGCAGTTCTTC

V gene: TRBV28
D gene: TRBD1
J gene: TRBJ1-4
clone size: -
CDR3 protein: CASSSRQGREKLFF
CDR3 DNA: TGTGCCAGCAGTTCCCGACAGGGTCGTGAAAAACTGTTTTTT

V gene: TRBV11-2
D gene: -
J gene: TRBJ2-3
clone size: few
CDR3 protein: CASSLVAGFSTDTQYF
CDR3 DNA: TGTGCCAGCAGCTTAGTGGCGGGGTTTAGCACAGATACGCAGTATTTT

V gene: TRBV27
D gene: -
J gene: TRBJ1-4
clone size: -
CDR3 protein: CASSSGGVREKLFF
CDR3 DNA: TGTGCCAGCAGTTCCGGGGGGGTGAGAGAAAAACTGTTTTTT

V gene: TRBV2
D gene: -
J gene: TRBJ1-6
clone size: -
CDR3 protein: CAITEAPNSPLHF
CDR3 DNA: TGTGCCATCACTGAGGCCCCTAATTCACCCCTCCACTTT

V gene: TRBV6-5
D gene: -
J gene: TRBJ1-2
clone size: -
CDR3 protein: CASRPDGTNYGYTF
CDR3 DNA: TGTGCCAGCAGGCCGGACGGGACTAACTATGGCTACACCTTC

V gene: TRBV3-1/TRBV3-2
D gene: -
J gene: TRBJ1-6
clone size: -
CDR3 protein: CASSARISAPLHF
CDR3 DNA: TGTGCCAGCAGCGCCCGAATTTCAGCACCCCTCCACTTT

V gene: TRBV5-6
D gene: TRBD2
J gene: TRBJ2-5
clone size: -
CDR3 protein: CASSFTSGAETQYF
CDR3 DNA: TGTGCCAGCAGCTTTACTAGCGGGGCAGAGACCCAGTACTTC

V gene: TRBV9
D gene: -
J gene: TRBJ1-2
clone size: -
CDR3 protein: CASSVGPENYGYTF
CDR3 DNA: TGTGCCAGCAGCGTAGGTCCTGAGAACTATGGCTACACCTTC

V gene: TRBV14
D gene: -
J gene: TRBJ1-4
clone size: -
CDR3 protein: CASSQDPPGLGEKLFF
CDR3 DNA: TGTGCCAGCAGCCAAGATCCCCCAGGGCTGGGTGAAAAACTGTTTTTT

V gene: TRBV7-7
D gene: TRBD1
J gene: TRBJ1-1
clone size: -
CDR3 protein: CASSSQDRADTEAFF
CDR3 DNA: TGTGCTAGCAGCTCACAGGACAGGGCGGACACTGAAGCTTTCTTT

V gene: TRBV7-2
D gene: -
J gene: TRBJ2-5
clone size: -
CDR3 protein: CASSGGAGETQYF
CDR3 DNA: TGTGCCAGCAGCGGTGGGGCGGGGGAGACCCAGTACTTC

V gene: TRBV18
D gene: TRBD1
J gene: TRBJ1-1
clone size: -
CDR3 protein: CASSPRTGETEAFF
CDR3 DNA: TGTGCCAGCTCACCAAGGACAGGGGAGACTGAAGCTTTCTTT

V gene: TRBV12-3/TRBV12-4
D gene: TRBD1
J gene: TRBJ1-2
clone size: -
CDR3 protein: CASSPDRVGGYTF
CDR3 DNA: TGTGCCAGCAGTCCCGACAGGGTGGGGGGCTACACCTTC

V gene: TRBV4-3
D gene: -
J gene: TRBJ2-7
clone size: -
CDR3 protein: CASSHKDATQGYEQYF
CDR3 DNA: TGCGCCAGCAGCCACAAGGATGCGACTCAGGGCTACGAGCAGTACTTC

V gene: TRBV14
D gene: TRBD2
J gene: TRBJ2-3
clone size: once
CDR3 protein: CASSQAVTSGGDTQYF
CDR3 DNA: TGTGCCAGCAGCCAAGCTGTTACTAGCGGCGGAGATACGCAGTATTTT

V gene: TRBV29-1
D gene: TRBD1
J gene: TRBJ1-1
clone size: -
CDR3 protein: CSVEGTGGSGTEAFF
CDR3 DNA: TGCAGCGTTGAAGGGACAGGGGGCTCGGGCACTGAAGCTTTCTTT

V gene: TRBV11-1
D gene: TRBD2
J gene: TRBJ2-7
clone size: few
CDR3 protein: CASSPRVAGGDYEQYF
CDR3 DNA: TGTGCCAGCAGCCCCCGGGTTGCGGGGGGGGATTACGAGCAGTACTTC

V gene: TRBV5-1
D gene: -
J gene: TRBJ2-7
clone size: -
CDR3 protein: CASSKGENEQYF
CDR3 DNA: TGCGCCAGCTCTAAGGGGGAAAACGAGCAGTACTTC

V gene: TRBV19
D gene: -
J gene: TRBJ1-2
clone size: few
CDR3 protein: CASSIGGYYGYTF
CDR3 DNA: TGTGCCAGTAGTATAGGGGGCTACTATGGCTACACCTTC

V gene: TRBV4-3
D gene: -
J gene: TRBJ2-1
clone size: -
CDR3 protein: CASSQAGGYNEQFF
CDR3 DNA: TGCGCCAGCAGCCAAGCCGGGGGATACAATGAGCAGTTCTTC